The T cell receptor (beta chain) under discussion was sequenced for a study of Graves' ophthalmopathy and Graves' hyperthyroidism. RNA transcripts served as template for amplifying TCR beta CDR3 sequences. The first-round RT-PCR employed HTBI primers together with the Qiagen OneStep RT-PCR kit. A multiplex PCR was then performed as the second round. TCRdb analysed the multiplex PCR reads with MiXCR anew, one entry per CDR3 protein. Of about 660,000 distinct CDR3 sequences in the sample, 35% to 50% are singletons; the top ten hold roughly 3.5%. The table lists this clonotype with many counts. This sequence was found in an adult man with Graves' ophthalmopathy. The specimen was peripheral blood.

The chain's CDR3 is CASSLLGGFARTEAFF. CDR3 bases: TGCGCCAGCAGCTTGCTCGGGGGCTTTGCGAGGACTGAAGCTTTCTTT. This chain links TRBV5-1 with TRBJ1-1, with D tentatively TRBD1 (6 bases). V was shortened by 1 base and J by 5 bases, with 18 bases between the two germline ends. Per germline, CDR1 SGHRS and CDR2 YFSETQ. This CDR3 comprises 16 residues.